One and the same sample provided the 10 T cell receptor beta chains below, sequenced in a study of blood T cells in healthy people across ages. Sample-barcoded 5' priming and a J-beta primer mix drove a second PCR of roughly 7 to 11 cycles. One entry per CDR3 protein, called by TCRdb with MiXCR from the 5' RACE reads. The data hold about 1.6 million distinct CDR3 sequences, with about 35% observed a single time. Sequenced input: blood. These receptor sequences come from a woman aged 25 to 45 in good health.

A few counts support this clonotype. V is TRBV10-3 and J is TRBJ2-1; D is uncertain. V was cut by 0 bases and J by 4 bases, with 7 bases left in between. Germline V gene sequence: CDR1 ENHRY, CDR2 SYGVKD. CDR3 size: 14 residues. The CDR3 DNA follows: TGTGCCATCAGTGAGTCCTTGGGTTACAATGAGCAGTTCTTC. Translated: CAISESLGYNEQFF.

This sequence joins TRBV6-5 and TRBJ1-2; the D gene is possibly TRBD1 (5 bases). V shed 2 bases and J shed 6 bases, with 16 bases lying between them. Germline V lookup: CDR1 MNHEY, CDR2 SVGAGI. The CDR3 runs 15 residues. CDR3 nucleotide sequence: TGTGCCAGCAGTTACCAAGGTGAAGGGGTCGATGGCTACACCTTC. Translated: CASSYQGEGVDGYTF.

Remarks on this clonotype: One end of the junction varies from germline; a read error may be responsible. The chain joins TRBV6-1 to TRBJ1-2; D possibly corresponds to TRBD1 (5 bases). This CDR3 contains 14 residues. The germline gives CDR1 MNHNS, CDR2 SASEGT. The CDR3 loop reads CTSSEWTFNYGYTF. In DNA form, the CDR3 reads TGTACCAGCAGTGAATGGACATTTAACTATGGCTACACCTTC.

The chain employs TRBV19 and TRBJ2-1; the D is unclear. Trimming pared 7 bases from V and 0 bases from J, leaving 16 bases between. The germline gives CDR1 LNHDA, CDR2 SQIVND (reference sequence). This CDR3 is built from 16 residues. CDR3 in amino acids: CASTAVQESSYNEQFF. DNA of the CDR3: TGTGCCAGTACCGCCGTCCAGGAGAGCTCCTACAATGAGCAGTTCTTC. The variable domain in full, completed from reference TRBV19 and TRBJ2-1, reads DGGITQSPKYLFRKEGQNVTLSCEQNLNHDAMYWYRQDPGQGLRLIYYSQIVNDFQKGDIAEGYSVSREKKESFPLTVTSAQKNPTAFYLCASTAVQESSYNEQFFGPGTRLTVL.

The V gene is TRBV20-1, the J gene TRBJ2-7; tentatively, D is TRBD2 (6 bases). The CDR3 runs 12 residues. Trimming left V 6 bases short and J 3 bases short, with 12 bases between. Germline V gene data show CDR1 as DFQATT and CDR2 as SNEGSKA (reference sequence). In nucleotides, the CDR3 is TGCAGTGCAGAGATGGGGGGCTACGAGCAGTACTTC. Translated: CSAEMGGYEQYF.

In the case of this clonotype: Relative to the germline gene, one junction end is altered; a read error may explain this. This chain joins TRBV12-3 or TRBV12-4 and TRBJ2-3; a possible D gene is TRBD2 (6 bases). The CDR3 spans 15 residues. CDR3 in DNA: TGTGCCAGCAGTTTTTCAGTCACTAGCACAGATACGCGGTATTTT. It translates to CASSFSVTSTDTRYF.

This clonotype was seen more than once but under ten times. The CDR3 loop reads CSARTTRQNSPLHF. The CDR3 DNA sequence: TGCAGTGCTAGAACTACCCGACAGAATTCACCCCTCCACTTT. The V gene is TRBV20-1, the J gene TRBJ1-6; TRBD1 is a possible D gene (5 bases). The germline gives CDR1 DFQATT, CDR2 SNEGSKA (reference sequence). This CDR3 is 14 amino acids long. Trimming removed 2 bases at V and 7 bases at J, with 12 bases between.

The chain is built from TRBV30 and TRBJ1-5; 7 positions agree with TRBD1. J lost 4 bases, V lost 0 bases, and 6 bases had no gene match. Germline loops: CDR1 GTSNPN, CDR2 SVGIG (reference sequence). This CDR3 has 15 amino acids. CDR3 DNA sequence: TGTGCCTGGAGTGTAAGAAGCAGGGGGAATCAGCCCCAGCATTTT. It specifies CAWSVRSRGNQPQHF.

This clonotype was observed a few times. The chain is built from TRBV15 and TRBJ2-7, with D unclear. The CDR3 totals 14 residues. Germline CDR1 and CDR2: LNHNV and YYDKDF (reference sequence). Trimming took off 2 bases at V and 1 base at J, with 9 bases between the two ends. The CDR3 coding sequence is TGTGCCACCAGCAGACTAGACCTTTCCTACGAGCAGTACTTC. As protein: CATSRLDLSYEQYF.

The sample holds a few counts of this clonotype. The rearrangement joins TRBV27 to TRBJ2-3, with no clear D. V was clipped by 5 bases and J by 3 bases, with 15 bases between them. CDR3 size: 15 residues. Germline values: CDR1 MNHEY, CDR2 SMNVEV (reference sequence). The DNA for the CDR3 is TGTGCCAGCAGTCCCTCAGCGAGAAAGACAGATACGCAGTATTTT. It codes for CASSPSARKTDTQYF.